The sequence of this T cell receptor (beta chain) was determined in a study of cytomegalovirus exposure and HLA in healthy donors. Study results and limitations: Several of the most significant clusters appeared, in a later analysis, to be linked to common viral pathogens. Within a later analysis, the majority of CMV-associated TCR beta chains appeared HLA-restricted. Analyzed later, association rates of TCRs varied across HLA loci, with DRB1 most and HLA-C fewest.

Comments on this clone: The target antigen is unknown.

The V end was cut by 3 bases, the J end by 1 base, with 12 bases between. Germline V lookup: CDR1 MDHEN, CDR2 SYDVKM. This CDR3 has 15 residues. This PCR relied on a set of 60 Vbeta primers and 13 Jbeta primers. Only in-frame clones appear in the TCRdb table, and some are missing; sequencing was by immunoSEQ multiplex PCR. The sample carries some 93,000 clones, less than 10% recorded once. Sequenced input: PBMCs. The clonotype was recovered from a man aged 45-65 years in good health and CMV-seropositive. This chain links TRBV28 with TRBJ1-2; the D gene is possibly TRBD1 (6 bases). The CDR3: CASSFGQISNYGYTF. In nucleotides, the CDR3 is TGTGCCAGCAGTTTCGGACAGATTAGTAACTATGGCTACACCTTC.